The source of this T cell receptor (beta chain) is a study of Ad26.COV2.S vaccination and SARS-CoV-2 variants. At the level of the study: The study gave Ad26.COV2.S intramuscularly, once or twice 56 days apart.

The method was immunoSEQ multiplex PCR; TCRdb's version includes in-frame clones alone and lacks a portion of them. This repertoire shows about 350,000 clones, about 85% found once; its top ten account for roughly 6%. Sample treatment: about 20 received Ad26.COV2.S at low or high dose, single or two shots; several received placebo; per-sample allocation not given. At day 63 after the first vaccine or placebo injection, samples were drawn. A note on this clone: What it binds is unknown.

Study results and caveats: Compared with placebo recipients, vaccine recipients had higher spike-specific TCR breadth. Total T cell responses were possibly underestimated by TCR breadth and depth analyses. Vaccine and placebo recipients had similar non-spike TCR breadth.

The V and J ends lost 5 bases and 0 bases respectively, with 11 bases between them. This CDR3 has 15 amino acids. Germline CDR1 reads MNHEY; CDR2 reads SMNVEV (reference sequence). The sample consisted of peripheral blood, taken in a trial of Ad26.COV2.S vaccine versus placebo. The chain has TRBV27 and TRBJ2-1, with unresolved D. The clonotype comes from a person between 18 and 65 years old who received the Ad26.COV2.S COVID-19 vaccine or a placebo. Written as DNA, the CDR3 is TGTGCCAGCAGTAATACACCGCCCTCCTACAATGAGCAGTTCTTC. Protein: CASSNTPPSYNEQFF.